This T cell receptor beta chain originates from a study of Ad26.COV2.S vaccination and SARS-CoV-2 variants. The V gene's germline CDR1 is PRHDT and CDR2 FYEKMQ (reference sequence). The length of the CDR3 is 16 residues. V was cut by 0 bases and J by 3 bases, with 11 bases left in between. Treatment here: roughly 19 received Ad26.COV2.S at low or high dose, single or two shots; about five received placebo; per-sample allocation not given. Sampling was done on day 63 after the first vaccine or placebo injection. Only in-frame clones appear in the TCRdb table, and some are missing; sequencing was by immunoSEQ multiplex PCR. The sample consists of about 680,000 clones, roughly 90% of them appearing once.

The sequence derives from a person between 18 and 59 years old who received the Ad26.COV2.S COVID-19 vaccine or a placebo. Sequenced material: peripheral blood, taken in a trial of Ad26.COV2.S vaccine versus placebo. V usage is TRBV13 and J usage is TRBJ2-2; D not resolved. The CDR3, as DNA: TGTGCCAGCAGCTTAGGGCGGTTGGTGGACACCGGGGAGCTGTTTTTT. Its translation: CASSLGRLVDTGELFF.